This is a list of T cell receptor beta chains from one sample in a study of T cells after yellow fever vaccination. Using its own MiXCR run on the 5' RACE reads, TCRdb lists one record per CDR3 protein. This sample has roughly 120,000 distinct CDR3 sequences, with roughly 7.9% found just once. The sequencing used CD4+ T cells sorted from PBMCs, collected about 49 days after the first yellow fever vaccination. Receptors originate from a man younger than 35 who received the YFV17D yellow fever vaccine. Both conserved end residues are part of each CDR3. D genes are given only for firm matches. Clone size is stated in some rows and not others, as once, few, many or a class when expanded.

D	V	J	size	CDR3	DNA
-	TRBV9	TRBJ1-2	many	CASSSKPGPYGYTF	TGTGCCAGCAGCTCCAAGCCCGGACCCTATGGCTACACCTTC
-	TRBV11-1	TRBJ1-1	few	CASSSGRLTEAFF	TGTGCCAGCAGCTCCGGACGGCTTACTGAAGCTTTCTTT
-	TRBV5-1	TRBJ1-1	many	CASNPRGGDTEAFF	TGCGCCAGCAACCCAAGGGGAGGTGACACTGAAGCTTTCTTT
-	TRBV4-3	TRBJ2-4	many	CASSQDPGHPSKNIQYF	TGCGCCAGCAGCCAAGACCCCGGACACCCTTCCAAAAACATTCAGTACTTC
TRBD1	TRBV29-1	TRBJ1-5	few	CSVGTGGNQPQHF	TGCAGCGTTGGGACAGGGGGCAATCAGCCCCAGCATTTT
-	TRBV20-1	TRBJ2-3	many	CSAATPGDVTDTQYF	TGCAGTGCCGCTACCCCCGGGGACGTCACAGATACGCAGTATTTT
-	TRBV20-1	TRBJ2-5	few	CSARKGQSQETQYF	TGCAGTGCTAGAAAGGGGCAGAGTCAAGAGACCCAGTACTTC
-	TRBV5-1	TRBJ1-1	many	CASSLRAWQTEAFF	TGCGCCAGCAGCTTGAGGGCGTGGCAGACTGAAGCTTTCTTT
-	TRBV5-6	TRBJ1-5	-	CASSGGSSNQPQHF	TGTGCCAGCAGCGGCGGGTCTAGCAATCAGCCCCAGCATTTT
-	TRBV19	TRBJ2-1	many	CASSMGRNSYNEQFF	TGTGCCAGTAGTATGGGGAGGAACTCCTACAATGAGCAGTTCTTC
-	TRBV5-8	TRBJ1-6	many	CASSPGGRNSPLHF	TGTGCCAGCAGCCCCGGTGGCCGAAATTCACCCCTCCACTTT
-	TRBV5-1	TRBJ2-2	many	CASSVQGWNTGELFF	TGCGCCAGCAGCGTACAGGGATGGAACACCGGGGAGCTGTTTTTT
-	TRBV5-1	TRBJ1-1	many	CASSADPQNTEAFF	TGCGCCAGCAGCGCGGACCCCCAGAACACTGAAGCTTTCTTT
-	TRBV5-6	TRBJ2-7	-	CASSLEGPREQYF	TGTGCCAGCAGCTTGGAGGGGCCACGCGAGCAGTACTTC
TRBD2	TRBV18	TRBJ2-3	many	CASSPPSGVHTDTQYF	TGTGCCAGCTCACCACCCAGCGGGGTACACACAGATACGCAGTATTTT
TRBD1	TRBV5-1	TRBJ2-1	many	CASSLGLLGQGFYNEQFF	TGCGCCAGCAGCTTAGGCCTACTTGGACAGGGATTTTACAATGAGCAGTTCTTC
TRBD1	TRBV7-2	TRBJ2-5	few	CASSLEGGSQETQYF	TGTGCCAGCAGCTTAGAAGGGGGCAGCCAAGAGACCCAGTACTTC
TRBD1	TRBV7-9	TRBJ2-3	many	CASSLRQGHWDTQYF	TGTGCCAGCAGCCTCAGACAGGGTCATTGGGATACGCAGTATTTT
-	TRBV19	TRBJ1-4	-	CASTDPGHGEKLFF	TGTGCCAGTACCGACCCGGGGCATGGTGAAAAACTGTTTTTT
TRBD2	TRBV20-1	TRBJ2-3	few	CCARDWGGGITDTQYF	TGCTGTGCTAGAGATTGGGGCGGGGGAATCACAGATACGCAGTATTTT
TRBD2	TRBV7-7	TRBJ2-3	-	CASSAGLARTDTQYF	TGTGCTAGCAGCGCCGGACTAGCGCGGACAGATACGCAGTATTTT
-	TRBV6-2/TRBV6-3	TRBJ2-1	many	CASRETGIGNEQFF	TGTGCCAGCAGGGAAACAGGGATCGGCAATGAGCAGTTCTTC
-	TRBV4-3	TRBJ2-3	many	CASSQSRDPPYTQYF	TGCGCCAGCAGCCAGTCCCGGGACCCTCCTTATACGCAGTATTTT
-	TRBV11-2	TRBJ2-4	few	CASSTGQKNIQYF	TGTGCCAGCAGCACCGGACAGAAAAACATTCAGTACTTC
-	TRBV28	TRBJ1-2	many	CASSLGRGYGYTF	TGTGCCAGCAGTTTAGGGAGGGGCTATGGCTACACCTTC
-	TRBV29-1	TRBJ2-3	many	CSVTGTQGPRTDTQYF	TGCAGCGTTACCGGGACTCAGGGACCACGCACAGATACGCAGTATTTT
-	TRBV10-3	TRBJ2-7	many	CAISKGSSYEQYF	TGTGCCATCAGCAAGGGGTCCTCCTACGAGCAGTACTTC
TRBD1	TRBV7-9	TRBJ2-7	many	CASSFYETGRNEQYF	TGTGCCAGCAGCTTTTACGAGACAGGGAGAAACGAGCAGTACTTC
-	TRBV15	TRBJ2-5	many	CATSRGRGAEETQYF	TGTGCCACCAGCAGAGGTCGGGGGGCAGAAGAGACCCAGTACTTC
TRBD1	TRBV5-1	TRBJ1-4	many	CASSSGTGREKLFF	TGCGCCAGCAGCTCCGGGACAGGGAGGGAAAAACTGTTTTTT
TRBD2	TRBV20-1	TRBJ2-5	-	CSARAVGASGGNILATQYF	TGCAGTGCTAGAGCCGTCGGGGCTAGCGGGGGAAACATCCTAGCGACCCAGTACTTC
-	TRBV4-3	TRBJ1-1	many	CASSQQYRPNTEAFF	TGCGCCAGCAGCCAACAATACAGACCGAACACTGAAGCTTTCTTT
TRBD2	TRBV4-3	TRBJ2-3	many	CASSQGFRTSGEHTDTQYF	TGCGCCAGCAGCCAAGGTTTTCGAACTAGCGGGGAACACACAGATACGCAGTATTTT
-	TRBV29-1	TRBJ1-2	many	CSASRNYGYTF	TGCAGCGCCTCGCGGAACTATGGCTACACCTTC
TRBD2	TRBV20-1	TRBJ2-1	many	CSARGLAGGRFF	TGCAGTGCTAGGGGACTAGCGGGGGGGCGATTCTTC
-	TRBV10-3	TRBJ1-5	many	CAIREGNQPQHF	TGTGCCATCAGGGAGGGGAATCAGCCCCAGCATTTT
-	TRBV20-1	TRBJ1-5	-	CSAVRDSNQPQHF	TGCAGTGCTGTCCGGGACAGCAATCAGCCCCAGCATTTT
-	TRBV20-1	TRBJ2-3	many	CSAREPLTDTQYF	TGCAGCGCCCGAGAGCCCCTCACAGATACGCAGTATTTT
-	TRBV12-3/TRBV12-4	TRBJ2-7	many	CASSFEYGQYF	TGTGCCAGCAGTTTTGAATATGGGCAGTACTTC
-	TRBV20-1	TRBJ1-2	many	CSAPPGAYGYTF	TGCAGTGCCCCCCCAGGGGCCTATGGCTACACCTTC
-	TRBV12-3/TRBV12-4	TRBJ2-7	many	CASSSEYEQYF	TGTGCCAGCAGTTCTGAATACGAGCAGTACTTC
-	TRBV7-3	TRBJ2-3	-	CASSPSTGDTQYF	TGTGCCAGCAGCCCCTCGACTGGAGATACGCAGTATTTT
TRBD2	TRBV7-2	TRBJ2-3	many	CASSLAGTSGSTDTQYF	TGTGCCAGCAGCTTAGCGGGGACTAGCGGTAGCACAGATACGCAGTATTTT
-	TRBV5-6	TRBJ2-3	many	CASSLVPGTTDTQYF	TGTGCCAGCAGCTTGGTTCCGGGGACTACAGATACGCAGTATTTT
-	TRBV12-3/TRBV12-4	TRBJ2-5	many	CASSAFGGASGETQYF	TGTGCCAGCAGTGCCTTCGGGGGTGCGTCCGGAGAGACCCAGTACTTC
TRBD2	TRBV5-5	TRBJ2-3	many	CASSFTSGGTDTQYF	TGTGCCAGCAGCTTTACTAGCGGGGGCACAGATACGCAGTATTTT
-	TRBV20-1	TRBJ1-2	many	CSARTEGLNYGYTF	TGCAGTGCTAGAACCGAGGGACTGAACTATGGCTACACCTTC
-	TRBV12-3/TRBV12-4	TRBJ2-5	many	CASSFVVQETQYF	TGTGCCAGCAGTTTCGTGGTCCAAGAGACCCAGTACTTC
TRBD2	TRBV12-3/TRBV12-4	TRBJ2-5	many	CAGSGGALETQYF	TGTGCCGGTAGCGGGGGGGCCTTAGAGACCCAGTACTTC
TRBD1	TRBV7-2	TRBJ2-7	-	CASSALSGTALRYEQYF	TGTGCCAGCAGCGCCCTCTCCGGGACAGCATTGCGCTACGAGCAGTACTTC
TRBD2	TRBV6-5	TRBJ2-7	many	CASSYSSSGGYEQYF	TGTGCCAGCAGTTACTCCTCCTCGGGGGGGTACGAGCAGTACTTC